The rows below give T cell receptor beta chains drawn from one sample of a study of human T cells and chemical hapten exposure. TCRdb processed the RACE reads anew with MiXCR; each CDR3 protein has one entry. The sample lists 250,000 or so distinct CDR3 sequences, about 7.7% occurring once. The specimen comprised whole blood, sampled in connection with sensitization to the hapten diphenylcyclopropenone (DPC). These TCRs come from a man aged 18 to 30 with alopecia areata. Some clones in this sample may be carry-over from other donors' samples. Both conserved end residues are part of each CDR3. A D gene is named only where the DNA matches it firmly. Only some rows state a clone size, as once, few, many or a class for expanded clones.

V: TRBV7-9; J: TRBJ2-3; size: .; D: TRBD2; DNA: TGTGCCAGCAGGCGTCTAGCGGGGGTCACAGATACGCAGTATTTT; CDR3: CASRRLAGVTDTQYF
V: TRBV5-6; J: TRBJ2-3; size: few; D: TRBD2; DNA: TGTGCCAGCAGCTTTTTCCTGACGCGGGGGGGCACGGATACGCAGTATTTT; CDR3: CASSFFLTRGGTDTQYF
V: TRBV7-2; J: TRBJ2-1; size: .; D: TRBD1; DNA: TGTGCCAGCAGATGGCAGGGGGTCAATGAGCAGTTCTTC; CDR3: CASRWQGVNEQFF
V: TRBV6-5; J: TRBJ2-1; size: .; D: .; DNA: TGTGCCAGCAGTTACACGATCCGGGCTCACAATGTGCAGTTCTTC; CDR3: CASSYTIRAHNVQFF
V: TRBV4-1; J: TRBJ1-1; size: .; D: .; DNA: TGCGCCAGCAGCCAAGATCCGGAGTCTGAAGCTTTCTTT; CDR3: CASSQDPESEAFF
V: TRBV6-2/TRBV6-3; J: TRBJ1-6; size: .; D: .; DNA: TGTGCCAGCACGGAGAGAAATTCACCCCTCCACTTT; CDR3: CASTERNSPLHF
V: TRBV7-9; J: TRBJ1-6; size: many; D: .; DNA: TGTGCCAGCAGCTTAAAACAGGGTGGCTCACCCCTCCACTTT; CDR3: CASSLKQGGSPLHF
V: TRBV20-1; J: TRBJ1-2; size: once; D: .; DNA: TGCAGTGCTAGAGATATGAGATCTCGAGGGGCCCATGGCTACACCTTC; CDR3: CSARDMRSRGAHGYTF
V: TRBV10-3; J: TRBJ2-3; size: few; D: .; DNA: TGTGCCATCAGTGATACAGGACCTAGCACAGATACGCAGTATTTT; CDR3: CAISDTGPSTDTQYF
V: TRBV7-6; J: TRBJ1-2; size: .; D: .; DNA: TGTGCCAGCAGCCCAGAGCCAGGGCAGAACTATGGCTACACCTTC; CDR3: CASSPEPGQNYGYTF
V: TRBV28; J: TRBJ2-5; size: .; D: .; DNA: TGTGCCAGCAGTCCCGCAGGGGTGGCAGAGACCCAGTACTTC; CDR3: CASSPAGVAETQYF
V: TRBV6-1; J: TRBJ2-7; size: .; D: TRBD1; DNA: TGTGCCAGCAGCCGAGACAGGGCCAATTACGAGCAGTACTTC; CDR3: CASSRDRANYEQYF
V: TRBV6-1; J: TRBJ1-1; size: many; D: .; DNA: TGTGCCAGCAGTGAACAGGGACCGGCTTTCTTT; CDR3: CASSEQGPAFF
V: TRBV20-1; J: TRBJ2-7; size: few; D: .; DNA: TGCAGTGCTAGAGTGGGCGGGACCTCCTACGAGCAGTACTTC; CDR3: CSARVGGTSYEQYF
V: TRBV10-3; J: TRBJ1-3; size: .; D: .; DNA: TGTGCCATCAGGGACACTGGAATTACTGGAAACACCATATATTTT; CDR3: CAIRDTGITGNTIYF
V: TRBV5-1; J: TRBJ1-1; size: few; D: .; DNA: TGCGCCAGCAGCTTACATGGGGGCTCTATCTCTGAAGCTTTCTTT; CDR3: CASSLHGGSISEAFF